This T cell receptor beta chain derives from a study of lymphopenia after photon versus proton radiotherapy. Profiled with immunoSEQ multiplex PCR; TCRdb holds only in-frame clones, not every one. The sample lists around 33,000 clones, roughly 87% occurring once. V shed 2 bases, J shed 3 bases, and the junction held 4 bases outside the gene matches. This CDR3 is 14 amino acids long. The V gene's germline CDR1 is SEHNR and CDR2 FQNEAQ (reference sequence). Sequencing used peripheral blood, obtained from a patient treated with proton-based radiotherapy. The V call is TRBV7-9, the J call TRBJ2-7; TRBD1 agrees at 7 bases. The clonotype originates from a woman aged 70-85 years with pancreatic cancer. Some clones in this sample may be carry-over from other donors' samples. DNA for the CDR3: TGTGCCAGCAGCTTATCTGGGACAGACTACGAGCAGTACTTC. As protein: CASSLSGTDYEQYF. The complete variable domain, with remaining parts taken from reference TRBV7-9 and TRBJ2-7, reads DTGVSQNPRHKITKRGQNVTFRCDPISEHNRLYWYRQTLGQGPEFLTYFQNEAQLEKSRLLSDRFSAERPKGSFSTLEIQRTEQGDSAMYLCASSLSGTDYEQYFGPGTRLTVT.